Below are 24 T cell receptor beta chains sequenced from a single sample in a study of cytomegalovirus exposure and HLA in healthy donors. PCR employed 60 Vbeta and 13 Jbeta primers. Some clones are missing from TCRdb's copy, which holds only in-frame ones; the method was immunoSEQ multiplex PCR. The table includes approximately 190,000 clones, about 84% detected once. Sequenced sample: PBMCs. The receptors were sampled from a woman in her 30s in good health and CMV-seropositive.

The CDR3 reads CASREQGTEAFF. Here the CDR3 DNA reads TGCGCCAGCCGGGAACAGGGCACTGAAGCTTTCTTT. The V gene is TRBV5-1, the J gene TRBJ1-1; maybe TRBD1 (6 bases). V lost 7 bases and J 4 bases, leaving 11 bases between the germline ends. CDR1 is SGHRS, CDR2 YFSETQ, per germline. This CDR3 contains 12 residues.

J is TRBJ1-1 and V is TRBV4-1; 10 positions agree with TRBD1. V lost 4 bases, J lost 0 bases, and 5 bases stayed unmatched. The CDR3 is 16 residues long. CDR1 MGHRA and CDR2 YSYEKL come from the germline V gene. CDR3 region: CASSRGTGALNTEAFF. The DNA of the CDR3 is TGCGCCAGCAGCCGAGGGACAGGGGCCCTGAACACTGAAGCTTTCTTT.

The rearrangement joins TRBV28 to TRBJ2-5, with a tentative D call TRBD1 (5 bases). Looked up from germline, CDR1 is MDHEN and CDR2 is SYDVKM. The CDR3 has 13 residues. Trimming removed 3 bases from V and 5 bases from J, with 10 bases in between. The chain's CDR3 is CASSLRRVETQYF. The CDR3 DNA reads TGTGCCAGCAGTTTGCGCAGGGTCGAGACCCAGTACTTC.

This chain links TRBV5-1 with TRBJ1-6; 7 bases map to TRBD1. CDR1 and CDR2 (germline): SGHRS, YFSETQ. The CDR3 runs 15 residues. With 0 bases clipped from V and 9 bases from J, the junction kept 6 bases outside the gene matches. The CDR3 DNA sequence: TGCGCCAGCAGCTTGGAAGGCCAGGGGGGTTCACCCCTCCACTTT. This translates into CASSLEGQGGSPLHF.

Remarks on this clone: The identical CDR3 is also encoded by other nucleotide sequences in the sample. The chain links TRBV9 to TRBJ1-1, with D possibly being TRBD1 (6 bases). Germline V CDR1 and CDR2: SGDLS, YYNGEE. The CDR3 loop spans 14 amino acids. V lost 0 bases and J lost 1, with 7 bases in between. CDR3 sequence (DNA): TGTGCCAGCAGCGTAGGGACAGCGAACACTGAAGCTTTCTTT. Translating gives CASSVGTANTEAFF.

The sample holds one count of this clone. The chain employs TRBV7-9 and TRBJ2-1, with 7 positions matching TRBD2. The CDR3 length is 16 residues. V gave up 2 bases and J gave up 7 bases; unmatched junction bases: 11. Per germline, CDR1 SEHNR and CDR2 FQNEAQ (reference sequence). Written as DNA, the CDR3 is TGTGCCAGCAGCTTATCTGGGGAGGGATTTGGAAATGAGCAGTTCTTC. Translated, it gives CASSLSGEGFGNEQFF.

CDR3 amino acids: CASGPQGLYFYGYTF. CDR3 nucleotide sequence: TGTGCCAGCGGGCCCCAGGGGCTTTACTTCTATGGCTACACCTTC. This rearrangement joins TRBV6-1 to TRBJ1-2; TRBD1 is a possible D gene (6 bases). Looked up from germline, CDR1 is MNHNS and CDR2 is SASEGT. This CDR3 comprises 15 residues. V shed 8 bases and J shed 4 bases, with 20 bases lying between them.

The chain carries TRBV5-1 and TRBJ2-1; a weak D match, TRBD2 (6 bases). V was shortened by 3 bases and J by 0 bases, with 13 bases between the two germline ends. Germline CDR1 reads SGHRS; CDR2 reads YFSETQ. CDR3 length: 16 residues. In DNA form, the CDR3 reads TGCGCCAGCAGCTGGGGACTGATCAGCTCCTACAATGAGCAGTTCTTC. This codes for CASSWGLISSYNEQFF.

This clone was counted a single time. This chain connects TRBV7-3 to TRBJ2-2; 12 nucleotides line up with TRBD2. The CDR3 contains 17 residues. V dropped 5 bases and J dropped 5; count of bases not matched to a gene: 9. CDR1 is SGHTA, CDR2 FQGTGA, per germline. DNA for the CDR3: TGTGCCAGCAGCCCGACTAGCGGGGGAACAGGTACCGGGGAGCTGTTTTTT. This translates into CASSPTSGGTGTGELFF.

The chain links TRBV6-6 to TRBJ1-1, with D tentatively TRBD1 (5 bases). The V gene lost 4 bases and the J gene lost 1 base, with 7 bases spanning the gap. This CDR3 has 13 residues. Germline-derived CDR1 and CDR2 are MNHNY and SVGAGI (reference sequence). In DNA, the CDR3 is TGTGCCAGCAGTTCAGGACAGAACACTGAAGCTTTCTTT. It codes for CASSSGQNTEAFF.

The chain uses TRBV9 and TRBJ2-3, with 8 bases identical to TRBD2. This CDR3 is built from 15 residues. Germline-derived CDR1 and CDR2 are SGDLS and YYNGEE. The J segment lost 4 bases and the V segment lost 4 bases, leaving 8 bases of the junction unmatched. This CDR3 is CASSPRGGLADTQYF. The CDR3 DNA follows: TGTGCCAGCAGCCCACGGGGGGGCCTGGCAGATACGCAGTATTTT. Full variable domain (missing parts from reference TRBV9 and TRBJ2-3): DSGVTQTPKHLITATGQRVTLRCSPRSGDLSVYWYQQSLDQGLQFLIQYYNGEERAKGNILERFSAQQFPDLHSELNLSSLELGDSALYFCASSPRGGLADTQYFGPGTRLTVL.

The rearrangement joins TRBV5-6 to TRBJ1-2; TRBD1 agrees at 11 bases. This CDR3 contains 15 residues. V trimming: 0 bases; J trimming: 2 bases; junction bases outside the gene matches: 0. Germline CDR1 reads SGHDT; CDR2 reads YYEEEE. CDR3 loop: CASSLGDRGNYGYTF. In DNA form, the CDR3 reads TGTGCCAGCAGCTTGGGGGACAGGGGGAACTATGGCTACACCTTC.

The rearrangement uses TRBV7-9 and TRBJ1-2; no firm D call. Between the trimmed V and J ends, which lost 3 bases and 8 bases, there was a span of 10 bases. This CDR3 has 12 amino acids. CDR1 and CDR2 (germline): SEHNR, FQNEAQ (reference sequence). CDR3 loop: CASSFSVAGYTF. CDR3 nucleotide sequence: TGTGCCAGCAGCTTCTCTGTCGCGGGCTACACCTTC.

The rearrangement links TRBV5-5 to TRBJ2-3; a possible D gene is TRBD1 (5 bases). Germline CDR1 is SGHKS and CDR2 is YYEKEE (reference sequence). The CDR3 covers 14 residues. Trimming left V 2 bases short and J 2 bases short, with 9 bases between. The CDR3 spells CASSFRQYTDTQYF. CDR3 coding DNA: TGTGCCAGCAGCTTTAGACAGTACACAGATACGCAGTATTTT.

This clone was found a few times. The rearrangement uses TRBV9 and TRBJ2-1, with 8 bases aligning to TRBD2. Looked up from germline, CDR1 is SGDLS and CDR2 is YYNGEE. V shed 0 bases and J 12 bases; nucleotides not matched to a gene: 14. The CDR3 has 16 amino acids. DNA of the CDR3: TGTGCCAGCAGCGTAGCCCCGGGAGGGGGTACAATCGGGCAGTTCTTC. Amino acids: CASSVAPGGGTIGQFF.

This chain joins TRBV27 and TRBJ2-1; the match to TRBD2 covers 12 bases. V lost 6 bases to trimming and J lost 1 base; unmatched junction nucleotides: 10. CDR1 MNHEY and CDR2 SMNVEV come from the germline V gene (reference sequence). This CDR3 is 18 amino acids long. The CDR3 DNA reads TGTGCCAGCAGAAGGGGACTAGCGGGTGTCGGGTCCTACAATGAGCAGTTCTTC. It translates to CASRRGLAGVGSYNEQFF.

This clone was found a few times. The genes are TRBV4-3 and TRBJ2-7; 7 bases line up with TRBD2. V lost 3 bases to trimming and J lost 1 base; unmatched junction nucleotides: 6. The CDR3 totals 15 residues. CDR1 is LGHNA and CDR2 is YSLEER in the germline V gene. The CDR3 is CASSHSWGGSYEQYF. The DNA of the CDR3 is TGCGCCAGCAGCCACTCTTGGGGGGGGTCCTACGAGCAGTACTTC.

J is TRBJ1-1 and V is TRBV28; 9 positions match TRBD1. This CDR3 comprises 18 residues. The ends lost 4 bases at V and 6 bases at J; junction bases unmatched: 18. Germline values: CDR1 MDHEN, CDR2 SYDVKM. The CDR3 loop is CASSSLLQGAGALAEAFF. CDR3 bases: TGTGCCAGCAGTTCCCTGTTACAGGGGGCGGGGGCTTTGGCTGAAGCTTTCTTT.

V usage is TRBV4-3 and J usage is TRBJ2-7, with D maybe TRBD2 (6 bases). Germline V gene data show CDR1 as LGHNA and CDR2 as YSLEER. V lost 0 bases and J 3 bases, leaving 15 bases between the germline ends. The length of the CDR3 is 16 residues. The CDR3 loop is CASSQDTASDYYEQYF. CDR3 in DNA: TGCGCCAGCAGCCAAGATACGGCTAGCGACTACTACGAGCAGTACTTC.

CDR3 region: CASSSLGQGARTGELFF. The CDR3 DNA follows: TGTGCCAGCAGTAGCCTTGGCCAGGGGGCGAGGACCGGGGAGCTGTTTTTT. This chain joins TRBV28 and TRBJ2-2, with 8 bases fitting TRBD1. V was pared by 5 bases and J by 5 bases, with 13 bases of the junction left unmatched. The CDR3 sequence is 17 residues long. Germline loops: CDR1 MDHEN, CDR2 SYDVKM.

V and J are TRBV9 and TRBJ1-1; 8 bases line up with TRBD1. In germline, CDR1 is SGDLS, CDR2 YYNGEE. The CDR3 extends over 13 amino acids. The trim removed 4 bases at V and 4 bases at J, leaving 3 bases unmatched. The CDR3 loop is CASSNTGGTEAFF. The DNA for the CDR3 is TGTGCCAGCAGCAATACAGGGGGCACTGAAGCTTTCTTT. The complete variable domain, with remaining parts taken from reference TRBV9 and TRBJ1-1, reads DSGVTQTPKHLITATGQRVTLRCSPRSGDLSVYWYQQSLDQGLQFLIQYYNGEERAKGNILERFSAQQFPDLHSELNLSSLELGDSALYFCASSNTGGTEAFFGQGTRLTVV.

The chain carries TRBV7-2 and TRBJ2-2; 9 bases fit TRBD2. CDR1 SGHTA and CDR2 FQGNSA come from the germline V gene. The CDR3 runs to 14 residues. Trimming at V came to 6 bases and at J to 1 base, leaving 0 bases not matched to a gene. The CDR3 nucleotides read TGTGCCAGCAGAGCGGGAGGGAACACCGGGGAGCTGTTTTTT. Residues: CASRAGGNTGELFF.

The J gene is TRBJ2-2, the V gene TRBV7-3; 8 bases are shared with TRBD2. Germline trimming cut 5 bases from V and 2 bases from J; bases unmatched to any gene: 4. The CDR3 loop spans 15 amino acids. The germline V gene encodes CDR1 SGHTA and CDR2 FQGTGA. CDR3: CASSRTSRNTGELFF. CDR3 nucleotides: TGTGCCAGCAGCCGGACTAGCCGTAACACCGGGGAGCTGTTTTTT.

The chain recombines TRBV7-9 with TRBJ2-1; 9 bases map to TRBD1. Germline loops: CDR1 SEHNR, CDR2 FQNEAQ (reference sequence). V lost 2 bases to trimming and J lost 2 bases; unmatched junction nucleotides: 13. The CDR3 is 19 residues long. The CDR3 region is CASSLPDRGRDYPYNEQFF. The CDR3 DNA reads TGTGCCAGCAGCTTACCGGACAGGGGAAGAGACTACCCCTACAATGAGCAGTTCTTC.